This TCR beta chain emerged from a study of blood T cell repertoires in COVID-19. Authors' analysis steps: Amplification with reference gene primers provided the estimates of nucleated cell counts. TCRdb's copy holds only in-frame clones and misses some; the assay was immunoSEQ multiplex PCR. That table supplies the V and J calls and clone size; D and trimming were determined from the DNA. The sample lists roughly 68,000 clones; roughly 87% were seen once. The CDR3 loop spans 16 amino acids. V was shortened by 6 bases and J by 9 bases, with 24 bases between the two germline ends. From germline, CDR1 is ENHRY and CDR2 SYGVKD. Seattle's cohort entered during active infection and was followed longitudinally.

The receptor was isolated from a woman in her forties or fifties with COVID-19, enrolled during active disease. Specimen: peripheral blood. The chain recombines TRBV10-3 with TRBJ2-1; D perhaps matches TRBD2 (6 bases). CDR3 sequence: CAIRENGPGTGGEQFF. As DNA, the CDR3 is TGTGCCATCAGGGAAAACGGGCCGGGGACTGGCGGTGAGCAGTTCTTC.